The clone carrying this T cell receptor (beta chain) was counted between two and nine times. No antigen is known for it. The sample is drawn from a study of T cells in Graves' hyperthyroidism and ophthalmopathy. Study-wide results and caveats: Ophthalmopathy was model-predicted a median around 6.7 months pre-onset.

These patients, aged 18 to 65, had recently diagnosed hyperthyroidism lasting under 2 months. The authors took PBMCs from 10 ml fresh peripheral blood. CDR1 and CDR2 from the germline V gene are MGHDK and SYGVNS. V lost 3 bases, J lost 3 bases, and 6 bases lay in between. The CDR3 runs 13 residues. RNA transcripts gave rise to amplified TCR beta CDR3 regions. With the HTBI primer set, the TCR CDR3 went through a first round of RT-PCR. TCRdb used MiXCR to reprocess the multiplex PCR reads, holding one entry per CDR3 protein. Altogether more than 250,000 distinct CDR3 sequences are present, 13% to 15% being singletons, with the ten largest covering 30%.

Sequenced input: blood. The chain recombines TRBV25-1 with TRBJ2-1; D gene uncertain. The sequence was obtained from a woman in her forties or fifties with Graves' hyperthyroidism that later progressed to Graves' ophthalmopathy. The CDR3 reads CASSDPNYNEQFF. The CDR3 DNA sequence: TGTGCCAGCAGTGATCCCAACTACAATGAGCAGTTCTTC. Based on the CDR3 plus reference TRBV25-1 and TRBJ2-1, the full variable domain is EADIYQTPRYLVIGTGKKITLECSQTMGHDKMYWYQQDPGMELHLIHYSYGVNSTEKGDLSSESTVSRIRTEHFPLTLESARPSHTSQYLCASSDPNYNEQFFGPGTRLTVL.